The T cell receptor beta chain described here comes from a study of cytomegalovirus exposure and HLA in healthy donors. The CDR3 runs 14 residues. The V gene's germline CDR1 is SGHDT and CDR2 YYEEEE. The ends were cut back, 0 bases at V and 4 bases at J, with 8 bases in the middle. Both 60 Vbeta primers and 13 Jbeta primers went into the PCR. Using immunoSEQ multiplex PCR, the repertoire was profiled, and TCRdb retains in-frame clones only, with some absent. The sample lists 150,000 to 200,000 clones, around four fifths occurring once. This clonotype originated in a man younger than 30 in good health and CMV-seropositive. The chain recombines TRBV5-6 with TRBJ1-5; D remains unclear. The sample was PBMCs. As DNA, the CDR3 is TGTGCCAGCAGCTTGGGGCCAGTTAATCAGCCCCAGCATTTT. It yields the protein CASSLGPVNQPQHF.